Reported below is one TCR beta chain. Its target is unknown. Both 60 Vbeta primers and 13 Jbeta primers went into the PCR. The data were produced by immunoSEQ multiplex PCR, yet TCRdb's version contains in-frame clones alone and is incomplete. Recorded here are some 200,000 clones; the top ten clones represent approximately 0.82%. The data belong to a study of cytomegalovirus exposure and HLA in healthy donors. As for the study in general: An earlier analysis identified approximately 120 million unique TCR beta sequences in approximately 190 million T cells. The study, taken as a whole, reports: Reported findings show TCR beta sequences accurately forecast HLA-A and HLA-B alleles in most subjects. Among the sequence variants, a highly shared cluster was likely an artifact of sequencing. Analyzed later, most CMV-associated TCR beta chains appeared HLA-restricted.

The TCR was taken from a woman between 18 and 30 years old in good health and CMV-seropositive. Sequencing was done on a sample of PBMCs.

This CDR3 is CASSLSSANTEAFF. For the CDR3, the DNA is TGTGCCAGCAGCTTGAGCAGCGCGAACACTGAAGCTTTCTTT. The V gene is TRBV5-4, the J gene TRBJ1-1; D remains ambiguous. The V gene's germline CDR1 is SGHNT and CDR2 YYREEE (reference sequence). The CDR3 is 14 amino acids. Trimming cost V 1 base and J 1 base, with 8 bases left between them.